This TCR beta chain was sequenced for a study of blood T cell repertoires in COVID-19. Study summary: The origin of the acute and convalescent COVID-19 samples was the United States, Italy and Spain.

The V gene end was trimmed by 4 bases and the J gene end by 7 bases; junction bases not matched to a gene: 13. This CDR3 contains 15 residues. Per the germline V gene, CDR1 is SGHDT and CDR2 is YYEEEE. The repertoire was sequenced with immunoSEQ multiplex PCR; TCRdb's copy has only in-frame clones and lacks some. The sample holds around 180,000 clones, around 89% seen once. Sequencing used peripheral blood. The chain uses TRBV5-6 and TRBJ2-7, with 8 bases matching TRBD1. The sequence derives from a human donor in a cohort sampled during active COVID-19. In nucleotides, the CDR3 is TGTGCCAGCAGCCTCAGAGGACAGGGAGAGGAAGAGCAGTACTTC. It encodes CASSLRGQGEEEQYF.